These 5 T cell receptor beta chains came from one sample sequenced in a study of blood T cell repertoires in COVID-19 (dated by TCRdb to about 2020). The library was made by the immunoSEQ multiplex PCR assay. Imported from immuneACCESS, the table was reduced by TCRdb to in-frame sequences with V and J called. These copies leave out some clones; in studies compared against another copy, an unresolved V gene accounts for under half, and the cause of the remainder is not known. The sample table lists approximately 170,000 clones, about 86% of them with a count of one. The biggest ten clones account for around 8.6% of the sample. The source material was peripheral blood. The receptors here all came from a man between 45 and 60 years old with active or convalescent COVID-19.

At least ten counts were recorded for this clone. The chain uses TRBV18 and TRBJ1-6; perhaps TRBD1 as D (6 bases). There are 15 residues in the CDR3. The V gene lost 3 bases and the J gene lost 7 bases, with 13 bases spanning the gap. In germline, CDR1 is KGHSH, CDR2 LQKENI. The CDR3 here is CASSPGPGQNSPLHF. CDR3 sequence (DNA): TGTGCCAGCTCACCGGGGCCGGGACAAAATTCACCCCTCCACTTT.

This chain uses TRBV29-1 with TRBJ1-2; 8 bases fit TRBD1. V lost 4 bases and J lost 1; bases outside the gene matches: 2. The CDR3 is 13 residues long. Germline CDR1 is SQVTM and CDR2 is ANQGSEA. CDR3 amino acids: CSVGDRYNYGYTF. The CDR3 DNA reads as TGCAGCGTTGGGGACAGGTATAACTATGGCTACACCTTC.

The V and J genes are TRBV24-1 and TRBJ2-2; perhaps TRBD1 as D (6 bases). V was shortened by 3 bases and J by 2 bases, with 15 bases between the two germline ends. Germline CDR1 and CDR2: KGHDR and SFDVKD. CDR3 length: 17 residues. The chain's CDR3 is CATSDPGTPVNTGELFF. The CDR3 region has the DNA TGTGCCACCAGTGATCCCGGGACACCGGTTAACACCGGGGAGCTGTTTTTT.

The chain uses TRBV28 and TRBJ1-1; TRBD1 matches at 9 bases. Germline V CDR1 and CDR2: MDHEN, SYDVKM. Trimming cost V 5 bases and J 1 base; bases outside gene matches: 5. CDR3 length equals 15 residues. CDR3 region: CASSPQGARNTEAFF. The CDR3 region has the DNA TGTGCCAGCAGTCCACAGGGGGCAAGGAACACTGAAGCTTTCTTT.

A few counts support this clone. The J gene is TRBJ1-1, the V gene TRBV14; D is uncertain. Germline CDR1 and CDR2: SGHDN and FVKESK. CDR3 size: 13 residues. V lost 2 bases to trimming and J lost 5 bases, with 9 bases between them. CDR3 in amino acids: CASSQLERTEAFF. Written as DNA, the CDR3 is TGTGCCAGCAGCCAATTGGAGAGGACTGAAGCTTTCTTT.